This T cell receptor beta chain derives from a study of shared clonotypes between healthy human individuals. In the authors' workflow: Junction-only sequences without quality scores came from ImmunoSEQ, so filtering differed. TCRdb's copy holds only in-frame clones and misses some; the assay was immunoSEQ multiplex PCR. The V and J calls and the clone size are those of that table, but D and trimming were determined from the DNA. The sample lists nearly 600,000 clones, 95% seen once, with around 0.11% in the top ten. Naive CD8 cells were CD45RO-negative, positively selected for CCR7, excluding terminally differentiated effector memory CD45RA+ cells. The donor cohort consisted entirely of Caucasian adults residing in Nashville, Tennessee. The study, taken as a whole, reports: Across a few donors, naive CD4 shared about 5%, naive CD8 more than 3%, memory CD4 approximately 2.5%, memory CD8 0.35% to 0.5%.

Turning to this clone: Antigen specificity is unknown.

The TCR sequence derives from a woman in her 30s in good health. The sequenced material came from naive CD8+ T cells sorted from blood.

CDR3 sequence reads: CATGVRGITGELFF. DNA of the CDR3: TGTGCCACCGGAGTGAGGGGAATAACCGGGGAGCTGTTTTTT. The chain carries TRBV27 and TRBJ2-2; perhaps D is TRBD1 or TRBD2 (5 bases each). CDR3 length: 14 amino acids. Germline loops: CDR1 MNHEY, CDR2 SMNVEV (reference sequence). Between the trimmed V and J ends, which lost 10 bases and 5 bases, there was a span of 17 bases.